This T cell receptor (beta chain) was identified in a study of post-analysis software for immune sequencing data. Study summary: Clinical courses comprised relapsing-remitting, secondary progressive and progressive-relapsing multiple sclerosis. Study-wide results and caveats: Samples from one preparation batch, clustered by F measure, grouped strongly together. Roughly five TRBV segments, including TRBV5-6, TRBV5-1 and TRBV20-1, were more frequent in patients than controls. Normalized Chao1 diversity in multiple sclerosis patients fell significantly below that of controls.

Incorporated into the TCR beta cDNA libraries were unique molecular identifiers, which served to reduce PCR and sequencing biases. TCRdb re-analysed the PCR reads in MiXCR, keeping a single row per CDR3 protein. The sample holds approximately 770,000 distinct CDR3 sequences, more than 45% seen once. The CDR3 loop spans 21 amino acids. Trimming cost V 3 bases and J 0 bases, with 27 bases left between them. Germline V gene sequence: CDR1 SGHTA, CDR2 FQGNSA. In regard to this clonotype: Its antigen is unidentified.

This receptor was identified in a girl aged 5-17 years with multiple sclerosis. Sequenced: blood. The genes are TRBV7-2 and TRBJ2-4; a possible D gene is TRBD2 (5 bases). The CDR3 is CASSFAPGSLDNTLAKNIQYF. The CDR3 bases are TGTGCCAGCAGCTTCGCCCCTGGGAGCCTAGACAACACATTAGCCAAAAACATTCAGTACTTC.